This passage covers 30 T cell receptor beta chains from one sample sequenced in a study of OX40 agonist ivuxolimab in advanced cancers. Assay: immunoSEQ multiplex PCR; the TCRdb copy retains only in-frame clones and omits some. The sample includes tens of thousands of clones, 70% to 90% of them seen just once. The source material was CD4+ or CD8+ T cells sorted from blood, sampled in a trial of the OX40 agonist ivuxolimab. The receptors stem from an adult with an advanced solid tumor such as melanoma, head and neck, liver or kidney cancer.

The CDR3 DNA reads as TGCGCCAGCAGCCAAGATCCCCGCGGCGGGACAGGGGGCAGGAGGGAGACCCAGTACTTC. Amino acids: CASSQDPRGGTGGRRETQYF. The chain recombines TRBV4-1 with TRBJ2-5; TRBD1 matches at 12 bases. This CDR3 has 20 amino acids. Germline V gene data show CDR1 as MGHRA and CDR2 as YSYEKL. The trim removed 0 bases at V and 5 bases at J, leaving 16 bases unmatched.

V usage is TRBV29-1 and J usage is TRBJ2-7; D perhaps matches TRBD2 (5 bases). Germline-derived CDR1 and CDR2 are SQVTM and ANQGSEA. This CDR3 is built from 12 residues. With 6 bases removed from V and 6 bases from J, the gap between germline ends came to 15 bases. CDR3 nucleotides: TGCAGCGTGGGAAATGCCCGGGGCGAGCAGTACTTC. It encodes CSVGNARGEQYF.

The CDR3 coding sequence is TGTGCCAGCAGTGCATTCAGGGGGCGGATATACAATGAGCAGTTCTTC. Translation: CASSAFRGRIYNEQFF. V and J are TRBV28 and TRBJ2-1; TRBD1 agrees at 8 bases. The CDR3 contains 16 residues. V was clipped by 5 bases and J by 4 bases; unmatched bases: 10. Looked up from germline, CDR1 is MDHEN and CDR2 is SYDVKM. The variable domain in full, with the rest retrieved from reference TRBV28 and TRBJ2-1, is DVKVTQSSRYLVKRTGEKVFLECVQDMDHENMFWYRQDPGLGLRLIYFSYDVKMKEKGDIPEGYSVSREKKERFSLILESASTNQTSMYLCASSAFRGRIYNEQFFGPGTRLTVL.

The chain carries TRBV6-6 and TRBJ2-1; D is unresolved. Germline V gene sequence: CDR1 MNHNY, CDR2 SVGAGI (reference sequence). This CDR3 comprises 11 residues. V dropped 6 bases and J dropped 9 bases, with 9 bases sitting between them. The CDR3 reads CASSSPVEQFF. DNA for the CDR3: TGTGCCAGCAGCTCCCCGGTTGAGCAGTTCTTC.

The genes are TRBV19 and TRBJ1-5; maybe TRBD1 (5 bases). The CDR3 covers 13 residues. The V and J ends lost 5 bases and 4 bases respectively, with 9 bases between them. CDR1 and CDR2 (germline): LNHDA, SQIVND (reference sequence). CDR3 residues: CASSPQVNQPQHF. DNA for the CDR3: TGTGCCAGTAGTCCACAGGTTAATCAGCCCCAGCATTTT.

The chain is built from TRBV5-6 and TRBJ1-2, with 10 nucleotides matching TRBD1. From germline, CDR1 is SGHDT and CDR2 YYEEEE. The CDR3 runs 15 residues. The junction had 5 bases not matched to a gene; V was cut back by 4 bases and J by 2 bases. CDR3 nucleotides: TGTGCCAGCAGCCGACAGGGGGCGGGAAACTATGGCTACACCTTC. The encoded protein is CASSRQGAGNYGYTF.

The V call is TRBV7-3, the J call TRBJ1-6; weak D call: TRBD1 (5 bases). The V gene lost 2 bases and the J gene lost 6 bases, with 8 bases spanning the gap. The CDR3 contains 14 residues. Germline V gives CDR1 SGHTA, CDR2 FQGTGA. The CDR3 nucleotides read TGTGCCAGCAGCTTAGGAGGGGCTAATTCACCCCTCCACTTT. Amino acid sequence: CASSLGGANSPLHF.

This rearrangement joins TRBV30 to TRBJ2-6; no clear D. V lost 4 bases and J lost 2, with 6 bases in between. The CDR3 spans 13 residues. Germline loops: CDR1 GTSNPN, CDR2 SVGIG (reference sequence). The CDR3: CAWKVTGANVLTF. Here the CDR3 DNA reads TGTGCCTGGAAAGTGACTGGGGCCAACGTCCTGACTTTC.

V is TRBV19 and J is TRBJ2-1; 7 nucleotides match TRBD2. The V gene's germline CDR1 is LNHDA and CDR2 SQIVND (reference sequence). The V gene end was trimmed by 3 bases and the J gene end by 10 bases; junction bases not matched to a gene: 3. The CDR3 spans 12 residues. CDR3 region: CASSMSGGEQFF. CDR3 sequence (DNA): TGTGCCAGTAGTATGTCGGGAGGCGAGCAGTTCTTC.

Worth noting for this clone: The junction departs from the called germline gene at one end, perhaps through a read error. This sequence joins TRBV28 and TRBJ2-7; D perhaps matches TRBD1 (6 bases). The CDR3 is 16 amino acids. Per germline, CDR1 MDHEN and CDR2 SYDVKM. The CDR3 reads CASSLPGDIISYGQYF. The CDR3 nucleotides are TGTGCCAGCAGTCTCCCCGGGGACATCATCTCCTACGGGCAGTACTTC.

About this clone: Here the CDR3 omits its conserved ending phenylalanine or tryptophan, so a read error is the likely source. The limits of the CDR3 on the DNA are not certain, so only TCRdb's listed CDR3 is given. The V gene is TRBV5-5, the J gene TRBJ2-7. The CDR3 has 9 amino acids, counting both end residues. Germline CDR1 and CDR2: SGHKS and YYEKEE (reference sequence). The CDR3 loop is CASSLEVMI.

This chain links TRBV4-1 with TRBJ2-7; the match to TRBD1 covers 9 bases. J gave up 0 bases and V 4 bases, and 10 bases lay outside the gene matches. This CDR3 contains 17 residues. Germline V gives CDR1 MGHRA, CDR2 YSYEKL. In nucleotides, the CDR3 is TGCGCCAGCAGCCCGAACACGTGGGACAGGGACTCCTACGAGCAGTACTTC. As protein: CASSPNTWDRDSYEQYF.

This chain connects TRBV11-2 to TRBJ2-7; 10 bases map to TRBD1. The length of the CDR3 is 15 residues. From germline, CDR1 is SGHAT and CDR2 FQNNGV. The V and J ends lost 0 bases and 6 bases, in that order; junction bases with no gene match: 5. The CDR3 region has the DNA TGTGCCAGCAGCTTAGACCCGGGACAGGGGATCGAGCAGTACTTC. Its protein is CASSLDPGQGIEQYF.

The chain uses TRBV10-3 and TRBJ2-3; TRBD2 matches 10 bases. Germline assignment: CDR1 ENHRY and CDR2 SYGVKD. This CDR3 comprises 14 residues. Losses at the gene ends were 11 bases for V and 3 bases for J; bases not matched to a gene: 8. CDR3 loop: CAGGSGLATDTQYF. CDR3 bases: TGTGCCGGCGGTTCGGGACTAGCGACAGATACGCAGTATTTT.

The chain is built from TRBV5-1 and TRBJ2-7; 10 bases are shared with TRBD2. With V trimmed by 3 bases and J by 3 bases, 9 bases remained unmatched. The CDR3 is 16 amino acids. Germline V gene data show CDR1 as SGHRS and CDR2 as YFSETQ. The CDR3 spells CASSWNLAGDRYEQYF. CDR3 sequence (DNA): TGCGCCAGCAGCTGGAATCTAGCGGGAGATCGCTACGAGCAGTACTTC.

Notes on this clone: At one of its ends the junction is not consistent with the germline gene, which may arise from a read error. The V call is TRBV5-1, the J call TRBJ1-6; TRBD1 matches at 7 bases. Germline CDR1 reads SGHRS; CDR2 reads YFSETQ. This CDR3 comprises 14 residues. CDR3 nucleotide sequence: TGTGCCAGCACCTTGGGACAGATTAATTCACCCCTCCACTTT. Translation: CASTLGQINSPLHF. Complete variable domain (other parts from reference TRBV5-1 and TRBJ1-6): KAGVTQTPRYLIKTRGQQVTLSCSPISGHRSVSWYQQTPGQGLQFLFEYFSETQRNKGNFPGRFSGRQFSNSRSEMNVSTLELGDSALYLCASTLGQINSPLHFGNGTRLTVT.

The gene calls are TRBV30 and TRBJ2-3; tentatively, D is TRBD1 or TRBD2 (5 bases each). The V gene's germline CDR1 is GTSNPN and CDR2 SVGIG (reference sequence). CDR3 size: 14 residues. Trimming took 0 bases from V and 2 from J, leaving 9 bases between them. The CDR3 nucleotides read TGTGCCTGGAGTGTAACCGGGGCCACAGATACGCAGTATTTT. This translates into CAWSVTGATDTQYF.

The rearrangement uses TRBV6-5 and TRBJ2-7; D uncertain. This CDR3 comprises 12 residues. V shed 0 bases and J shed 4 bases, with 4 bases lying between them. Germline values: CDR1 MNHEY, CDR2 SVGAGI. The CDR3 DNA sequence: TGTGCCAGCAGTTACTCCTATTACGAGCAGTACTTC. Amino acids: CASSYSYYEQYF.

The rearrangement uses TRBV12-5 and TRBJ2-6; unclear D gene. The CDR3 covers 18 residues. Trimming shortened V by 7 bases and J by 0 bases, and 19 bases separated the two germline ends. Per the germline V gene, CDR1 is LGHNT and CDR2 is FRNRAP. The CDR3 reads CASAPASYRASGANVLTF. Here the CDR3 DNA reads TGTGCTAGTGCCCCCGCGTCGTACAGAGCCTCTGGGGCCAACGTCCTGACTTTC.

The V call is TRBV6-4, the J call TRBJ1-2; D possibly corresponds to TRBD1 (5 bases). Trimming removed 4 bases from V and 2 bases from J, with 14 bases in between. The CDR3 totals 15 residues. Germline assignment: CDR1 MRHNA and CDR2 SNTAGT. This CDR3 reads CASSVTRDGNYGYTF. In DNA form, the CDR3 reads TGTGCCAGCAGTGTCACCCGGGACGGAAACTATGGCTACACCTTC.

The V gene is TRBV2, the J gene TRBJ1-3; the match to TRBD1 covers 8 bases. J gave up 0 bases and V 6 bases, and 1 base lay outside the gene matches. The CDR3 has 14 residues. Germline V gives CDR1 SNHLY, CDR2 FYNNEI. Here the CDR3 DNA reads TGTGCCAGCAGGGGACAGGACTCTGGAAACACCATATATTTT. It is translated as CASRGQDSGNTIYF.

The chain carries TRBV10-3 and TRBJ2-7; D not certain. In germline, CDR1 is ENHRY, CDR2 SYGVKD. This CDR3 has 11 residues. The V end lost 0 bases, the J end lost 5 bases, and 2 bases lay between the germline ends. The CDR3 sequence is CAISESNEQYF. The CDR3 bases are TGTGCCATCAGTGAGTCCAACGAGCAGTACTTC.

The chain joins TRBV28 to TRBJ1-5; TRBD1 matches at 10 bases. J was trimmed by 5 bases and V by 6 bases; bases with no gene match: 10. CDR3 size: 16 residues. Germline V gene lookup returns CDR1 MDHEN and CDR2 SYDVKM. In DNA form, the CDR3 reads TGTGCCAGCAGCTGGGGGACAGGGGTTCAATATCAGCCCCAGCATTTT. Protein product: CASSWGTGVQYQPQHF.

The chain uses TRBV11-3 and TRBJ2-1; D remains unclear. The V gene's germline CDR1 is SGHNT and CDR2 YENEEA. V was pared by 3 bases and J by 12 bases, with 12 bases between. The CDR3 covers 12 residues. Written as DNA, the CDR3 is TGTGCCAGCAGCTTTGATCGGCGATTGCAGTTCTTC. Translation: CASSFDRRLQFF.

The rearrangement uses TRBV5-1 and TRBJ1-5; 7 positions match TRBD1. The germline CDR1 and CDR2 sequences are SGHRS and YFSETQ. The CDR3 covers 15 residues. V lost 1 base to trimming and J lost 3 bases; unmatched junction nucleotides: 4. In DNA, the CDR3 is TGCGCCAGCAGCTTGTTTGGGACAGACAATCAGCCCCAGCATTTT. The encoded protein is CASSLFGTDNQPQHF.

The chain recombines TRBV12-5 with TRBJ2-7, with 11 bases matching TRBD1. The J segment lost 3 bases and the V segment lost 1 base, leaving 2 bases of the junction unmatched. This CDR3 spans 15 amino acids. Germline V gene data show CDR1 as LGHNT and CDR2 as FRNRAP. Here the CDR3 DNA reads TGTGCTAGTGGTTTGGGGACAGGGGGCTTCTACGAGCAGTACTTC. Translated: CASGLGTGGFYEQYF.

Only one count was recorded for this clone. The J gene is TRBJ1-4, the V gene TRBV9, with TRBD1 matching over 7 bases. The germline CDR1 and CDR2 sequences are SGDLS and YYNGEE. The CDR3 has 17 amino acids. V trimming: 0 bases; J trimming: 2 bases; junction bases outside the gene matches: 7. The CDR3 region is CASSVDGRGLTNEKLFF. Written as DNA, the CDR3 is TGTGCCAGCAGCGTAGATGGAAGGGGGCTGACTAATGAAAAACTGTTTTTT.

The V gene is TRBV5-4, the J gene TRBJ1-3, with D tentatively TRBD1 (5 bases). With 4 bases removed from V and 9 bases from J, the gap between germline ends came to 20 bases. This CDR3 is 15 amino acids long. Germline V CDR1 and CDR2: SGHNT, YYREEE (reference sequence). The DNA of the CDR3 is TGTGCCAGCAGCCCTGGTGGGGGTCTGGAAAGCACCATATATTTT. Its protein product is CASSPGGGLESTIYF.

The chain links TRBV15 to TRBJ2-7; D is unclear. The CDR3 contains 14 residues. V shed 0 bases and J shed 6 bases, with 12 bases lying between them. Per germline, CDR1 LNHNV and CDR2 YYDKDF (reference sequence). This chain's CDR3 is CATSRDNPSVEQYF. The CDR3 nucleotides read TGTGCCACCAGCAGAGATAATCCTTCGGTCGAGCAGTACTTC.

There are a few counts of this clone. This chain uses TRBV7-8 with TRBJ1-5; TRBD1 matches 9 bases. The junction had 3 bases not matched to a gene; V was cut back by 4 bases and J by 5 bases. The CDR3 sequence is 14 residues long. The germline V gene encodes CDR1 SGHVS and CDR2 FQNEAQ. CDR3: CASSWGQGYQPQHF. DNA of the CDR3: TGTGCCAGCAGCTGGGGACAGGGTTATCAGCCCCAGCATTTT.